What follows is one T cell receptor (beta chain) and its context. It lacks a known antigen. No much larger clone is present one base from it, and per-base qualities are unavailable. V and J lose 0 bases and 7 bases, and a span of 4 bases separates them. CDR1 and CDR2 (SGHRS, YFSETQ) derive from the germline V gene. The CDR3 runs 11 residues from the cysteine to the phenylalanine. Only the CDR3 DNA is retained, 33 bases long and in frame from the first base. These data originate in a study of shared clonotypes between healthy human individuals (dated by TCRdb to about 2020). Regarding the study in general: The cohort comprised two women and three men aged 18 to 49 years. To estimate repertoire size and how much clonotypes are shared between individuals, the study performed deep sequencing of blood TCR repertoires from about five healthy adults. For each donor, three plates each were used for CD4 naive and CD4 memory, two plates were used for CD8 naive, and one plate was used for CD8 memory. Different laboratories and diverse techniques were used to prepare libraries and sequence TCR repertoires, to increase sequencing depth and limit assay-specific biases. Between about 0.9 and 10 billion PBMCs per donor were obtained by leukapheresis. Study-wide conclusions, independent of this receptor: Compared with non-shared clonotypes, the clonotypes found in all four sorted-subset donors had higher generation probabilities. Based on pairwise subsampling, the degree of clonotype sharing among donors was expected to be affected by sequencing depth. Across several donors, roughly 5.1% of naive CD4, roughly 3.5% of naive CD8, approximately 2.5% of memory CD4, and approximately 0.4% of memory CD8 clonotypes were shared. Estimated clonotype richness was generally larger for naive than for memory subsets. Sampling was restricted to blood, and TCR repertoires in tissues likely differ from the TCR repertoires found in blood. The genetic and exposure-history diversity represented was limited by the small number of donors. Rarefaction of sorted-subset datasets indicated incomplete sequencing despite the large sequencing depth.

Using the deep immunoSEQ assay, multiplex PCR amplified TCR CDR3 regions from genomic DNA. Genomic DNA extracted from each cell subset was distributed evenly over all wells of several immunoSEQ 96-well plates, and each plate served as one replicate. For sorted subsets, approximately 210 ng of genomic DNA, equivalent to roughly 33,000 T cell genomes, went into each replicate PCR. Purified libraries were measured with a Qubit 3.0 fluorometer, size-checked on a Bioanalyzer 2100, and measured again with the KAPA Library Quantification kit. Each immunoSEQ 96-well plate was sequenced on its own single-read 150-cycle Illumina NextSeq 550 flow cell. Turning to the authors' computational methods: Because the immunoSEQ output included only junctional sequences and no quality scores, the filtering could not be the same as the filtering used for full-length reads. Sequences were annotated with PyIR, a Python wrapper for IgBLAST v1.9, using IMGT germline references to assign V/J genes and CDR3. Any read was removed if the V/J assignment was weak (E-value above 1e-6), the CDR3 was missing, or the read contained stop codons, out-of-frame junctions, or ambiguous translated residues. V3J clonotypes were defined by identical inferred V gene, J gene, and CDR3 amino acid sequence. The percentage overlap between two repertoires was calculated by dividing the number of shared unique clonotypes by the size of the smaller repertoire. RTK rarefaction, the Chao1 estimator, and Recon v2.1 estimates of unobserved clonotypes were used to assess repertoire richness. OLGA was used to compute generation probabilities for all TCRbeta clonotypes that the gDNA method yielded from a handful of donors. TCRdb mirrors the immuneACCESS table, restricted to in-frame sequences. Some clones are absent from its copies; in checked studies, under half trace to an unresolved V gene, and the reason for the others is unknown. The V and J calls and clone size come from that table; D and trimming were worked out from the DNA. The sample records a few hundred thousand clones, around 96% of which are singletons. The ten largest account for around 0.29% of the sample.

Donors were healthy HIV-negative adults with no recently reported acute infections or vaccinations. Every donor was a Caucasian adult living in Nashville, Tennessee, USA. CD8 memory samples consisted of magnetically selected CD45RO+ cells combined with CCR7-negative CD45RA+ effector memory (TemRA) cells. After blood collection by leukapheresis, PBMCs were isolated using Ficoll-Histopaque density gradient centrifugation and then cryopreserved in the vapor phase of liquid nitrogen. Purity and quantity of every magnetically sorted T cell population were checked by analytical flow cytometry. Genomic DNA was isolated from every sorted fraction and measured by UV absorbance on a Nanodrop 2000c.

This sequence uses TRBV5-1 and TRBJ2-5; the D segment cannot be called with confidence. This sequence originates from a man younger than 45 in good health. What was sequenced was memory CD8+ T cells sorted from blood. The cell subset or site label here, explained by the study, means: CD45RO+ cells pooled with CCR7-negative TemRA cells. Read as DNA, the sequence is TGCGCCAGCAGCTTGGGGGTGACCCAGTACTTC. This encodes CASSLGVTQYF.